The next 23 T cell receptor beta chains were all read from a single sample in a study of cytomegalovirus exposure and HLA in healthy donors. The PCR ran on 60 Vbeta and 13 Jbeta primers. Method: immunoSEQ multiplex PCR; TCRdb's copy keeps in-frame clones and lacks some. The sample holds 250,000 to 350,000 clones, roughly 85% seen once. Sequenced sample: PBMCs. The receptors were gathered from a middle-aged man in good health and CMV-seropositive.

This clone showed up just once. The gene calls are TRBV29-1 and TRBJ1-2; D perhaps matches TRBD1 (6 bases). This CDR3 contains 14 residues. With 5 bases removed from V and 2 bases from J, the gap between germline ends came to 15 bases. Germline assignment: CDR1 SQVTM and CDR2 ANQGSEA. The CDR3 reads CSVKAGQGNYGYTF. The CDR3 nucleotides read TGCAGCGTTAAGGCAGGGCAGGGGAACTATGGCTACACCTTC. Using reference TRBV29-1 and TRBJ1-2 for the parts outside the CDR3, the full variable domain is SAVISQKPSRDICQRGTSLTIQCQVDSQVTMMFWYRQQPGQSLTLIATANQGSEATYESGFVIDKFPISRPNLTFSTLTVSNMSPEDSSIYLCSVKAGQGNYGYTFGSGTRLTVV.

V is TRBV6-5 and J is TRBJ1-2, with 10 bases that match TRBD1. The CDR3 has 14 residues. Looked up from germline, CDR1 is MNHEY and CDR2 is SVGAGI. Losses at the gene ends were 6 bases for V and 0 bases for J; bases not matched to a gene: 1. The CDR3 is CASRGTGANYGYTF. The CDR3 nucleotides read TGTGCCAGCAGGGGGACAGGGGCTAACTATGGCTACACCTTC.

V gene TRBV20-1 combines with J gene TRBJ2-1, with a possible D match to TRBD1 (6 bases). V dropped 8 bases and J dropped 4 bases, with 9 bases sitting between them. The CDR3 totals 11 residues. CDR1 is DFQATT, CDR2 SNEGSKA, per germline (reference sequence). CDR3: CSQDRYNEQFF. CDR3 nucleotide sequence: TGCAGTCAGGACAGATACAATGAGCAGTTCTTC.

The CDR3 bases are TGTGCCAGCAGCTTGTTGTCTCTAGCGGGAGGTAATGAGCAGTTCTTC. As protein: CASSLLSLAGGNEQFF. The chain uses TRBV5-6 and TRBJ2-1; TRBD2 agrees at 11 bases. Germline V lookup: CDR1 SGHDT, CDR2 YYEEEE. There are 16 residues in the CDR3. V lost 1 base to trimming and J lost 7 bases; unmatched junction nucleotides: 7. Complete variable domain (other parts from reference TRBV5-6 and TRBJ2-1): DAGVTQSPTHLIKTRGQQVTLRCSPKSGHDTVSWYQQALGQGPQFIFQYYEEEERQRGNFPDRFSGHQFPNYSSELNVNALLLGDSALYLCASSLLSLAGGNEQFFGPGTRLTVL.

This chain connects TRBV28 to TRBJ1-4; D is uncertain. From germline, CDR1 is MDHEN and CDR2 SYDVKM. V gave up 7 bases and J gave up 4 bases, with 16 bases separating them. This CDR3 is 15 amino acids long. For the CDR3, the DNA is TGTGCCAGCACCCACCGGGAAGCCTTTAATGAAAAACTGTTTTTT. Its translation is CASTHREAFNEKLFF.

This clone appeared once. CDR3: CASSLATSGNIQYF. The CDR3 nucleotides read TGTGCCAGCAGCTTAGCGACTAGCGGGAACATTCAGTACTTC. The chain links TRBV11-2 to TRBJ2-4; 10 bases align to TRBD2. J lost 7 bases, V lost 1 base, and 1 base had no gene match. The CDR3 has 14 residues. CDR1 is SGHAT and CDR2 is FQNNGV in the germline V gene.

The chain is built from TRBV6-1 and TRBJ2-7; TRBD2 matches at 13 bases. V gave up 7 bases and J gave up 7 bases; unmatched junction bases: 10. Per the germline V gene, CDR1 is MNHNS and CDR2 is SASEGT. This CDR3 has 15 residues. CDR3 amino acids: CASIRLAGGAREQYF. The CDR3 bases are TGTGCCAGCATCCGACTAGCGGGAGGTGCGAGAGAGCAGTACTTC.

The V call is TRBV5-1, the J call TRBJ1-1, with 7 bases lining up with TRBD1. The trim removed 0 bases at V and 0 bases at J, leaving 8 bases unmatched. The CDR3 covers 17 residues. Germline values: CDR1 SGHRS, CDR2 YFSETQ. As DNA, the CDR3 is TGCGCCAGCAGCTTGGCAACAGGGGCGCTCATGAACACTGAAGCTTTCTTT. This translates into CASSLATGALMNTEAFF.

This chain joins TRBV5-1 and TRBJ1-1; 9 bases align to TRBD1. The CDR3 extends over 13 amino acids. CDR1 SGHRS and CDR2 YFSETQ come from the germline V gene. Germline trimming cut 4 bases from V and 7 bases from J; bases unmatched to any gene: 5. The CDR3 region has the DNA TGCGCCAGCAGCCTGGGGGACAGGGATGAAGCTTTCTTT. As protein: CASSLGDRDEAFF.

The DNA of the CDR3 is TGTGCCAGCAGCGAAGAGGTGGGAGGGGTTGATACGCAGTATTTT. Translating it yields CASSEEVGGVDTQYF. The chain carries TRBV9 and TRBJ2-3; TRBD2 matches 7 bases. The V segment lost 3 bases and the J segment 6 bases; nucleotides outside the gene matches: 10. This CDR3 has 15 residues. Germline loops: CDR1 SGDLS, CDR2 YYNGEE.

This chain uses TRBV28 with TRBJ1-1, with 7 bases matching TRBD1. Germline CDR1 MDHEN, CDR2 SYDVKM. After removal of 2 bases from V and 1 base from J, the junction contained 7 bases not matched to a gene. CDR3 length: 16 residues. DNA of the CDR3: TGTGCCAGCAGTTTAAGGGGGCTTGGTGGGAACACTGAAGCTTTCTTT. It yields the protein CASSLRGLGGNTEAFF.

V and J are TRBV5-8 and TRBJ1-1; weak D call: TRBD1 (5 bases). This CDR3 is built from 14 residues. V shed 2 bases and J shed 0 bases, with 8 bases lying between them. The V gene's germline CDR1 is SGHTS and CDR2 YDEGEE. The CDR3 DNA is TGTGCCAGCAGCTTAAACAGGATGAACACTGAAGCTTTCTTT. As protein: CASSLNRMNTEAFF. Supplemented by reference TRBV5-8 and TRBJ1-1, the full variable domain reads EAGVTQSPTHLIKTRGQQATLRCSPISGHTSVYWYQQALGLGLQFLLWYDEGEERNRGNFPPRFSGRQFPNYSSELNVNALELEDSALYLCASSLNRMNTEAFFGQGTRLTVV.

The chain employs TRBV11-2 and TRBJ2-7; D not certain. This CDR3 contains 14 residues. CDR1 and CDR2 (germline): SGHAT, FQNNGV. V lost 0 bases and J lost 6, with 12 bases in between. The CDR3 spells CASSLDWQVSEQYF. The DNA for the CDR3 is TGTGCCAGCAGCTTAGATTGGCAGGTCTCCGAGCAGTACTTC.

Remarks on this clone: Additional DNA sequences in this sample encode the identical CDR3. The gene calls are TRBV11-2 and TRBJ2-7; 10 bases align to TRBD1. This CDR3 is 13 amino acids long. The V gene end was trimmed by 3 bases and the J gene end by 4 bases; junction bases not matched to a gene: 0. Germline V gives CDR1 SGHAT, CDR2 FQNNGV. The CDR3 DNA is TGTGCCAGCAGCTTGGACAGGGGGTACGAGCAGTACTTC. Protein: CASSLDRGYEQYF.

Here the CDR3 DNA reads TGTGCCAGCAGCTTAGACAGGGATTACGAGCAGTACTTC. It codes for CASSLDRDYEQYF. The rearrangement joins TRBV27 to TRBJ2-7; 7 bases match TRBD1. Germline V lookup: CDR1 MNHEY, CDR2 SMNVEV (reference sequence). There are 13 residues in the CDR3. Unmatched junction bases numbered 6, after V lost 6 bases and J lost 4 bases.

This chain joins TRBV11-2 and TRBJ1-3; D is perhaps TRBD1 (5 bases). The germline V gene has CDR1 SGHAT and CDR2 FQNNGV. Trimming stripped 1 base from V and 0 bases from J, with 7 bases between. CDR3 length: 15 residues. In nucleotides, the CDR3 is TGTGCCAGCAGCTTAGGAACAGGCTCTGGAAACACCATATATTTT. The encoded protein is CASSLGTGSGNTIYF. Combining the CDR3 with reference TRBV11-2 and TRBJ1-3 gives the whole variable domain EAGVAQSPRYKIIEKRQSVAFWCNPISGHATLYWYQQILGQGPKLLIQFQNNGVVDDSQLPKDRFSAERLKGVDSTLKIQPAKLEDSAVYLCASSLGTGSGNTIYFGEGSWLTVV.

The chain uses TRBV7-8 and TRBJ2-7; D may be TRBD1 (5 bases). V shed 7 bases and J shed 7 bases, with 23 bases lying between them. The CDR3 length is 15 residues. The germline gives CDR1 SGHVS, CDR2 FQNEAQ. The CDR3 loop is CASILGSGLGWEQYF. CDR3 in DNA: TGTGCCAGCATCCTGGGGTCAGGGCTAGGATGGGAGCAGTACTTC.

This rearrangement joins TRBV28 to TRBJ1-3; tentative D call: TRBD1 (6 bases). CDR1 and CDR2 from the germline V gene are MDHEN and SYDVKM. Trimming shortened V by 3 bases and J by 0 bases, and 6 bases separated the two germline ends. The CDR3 runs 14 residues. The CDR3 coding sequence is TGTGCCAGCAGTTTGGGACACTCTGGAAACACCATATATTTT. It specifies CASSLGHSGNTIYF.

The V gene is TRBV6-5, the J gene TRBJ2-7; perhaps TRBD1 as D (5 bases). Germline CDR1 is MNHEY and CDR2 is SVGAGI. Trimming shortened V by 4 bases and J by 2 bases, and 12 bases separated the two germline ends. CDR3 length: 14 amino acids. CDR3 amino acids: CASSSTGYTYEQYF. The CDR3 DNA sequence: TGTGCCAGCAGTTCTACAGGCTATACCTACGAGCAGTACTTC.

This clone was counted a single time. This chain links TRBV28 with TRBJ1-5, with 8 bases lining up with TRBD1. After removal of 5 bases from V and 2 bases from J, the junction contained 5 bases not matched to a gene. The CDR3 sequence is 15 residues long. CDR1 is MDHEN and CDR2 is SYDVKM in the germline V gene. The CDR3 loop reads CASSPQGAGNQPQHF. CDR3 bases: TGTGCCAGCAGTCCCCAGGGGGCGGGCAATCAGCCCCAGCATTTT.

J is TRBJ2-1 and V is TRBV28, with TRBD2 identical over 8 bases. Unmatched junction bases numbered 4, after V lost 1 base and J lost 14 bases. There are 12 residues in the CDR3. The germline gives CDR1 MDHEN, CDR2 SYDVKM. The CDR3 reads CASSLSGTREFF. In DNA, the CDR3 is TGTGCCAGCAGTTTATCCGGGACTAGGGAGTTCTTC.

The V call is TRBV6-5, the J call TRBJ2-3; possible D gene TRBD2, 6 bases. This CDR3 region has 16 residues. In germline, CDR1 is MNHEY, CDR2 SVGAGI. Trimming took off 2 bases at V and 4 bases at J, with 16 bases between the two ends. Written as DNA, the CDR3 is TGTGCCAGCAGTTACGGGGACTTGGGGTGGGCAGATACGCAGTATTTT. It encodes CASSYGDLGWADTQYF.

The rearrangement joins TRBV27 to TRBJ2-7, with 8 bases identical to TRBD1. CDR3 length: 15 residues. Looked up from germline, CDR1 is MNHEY and CDR2 is SMNVEV (reference sequence). The V and J ends lost 2 bases and 1 base, in that order; junction bases with no gene match: 4. CDR3 protein: CASSLGGTGSYEQYF. CDR3 nucleotide sequence: TGTGCCAGCAGTTTAGGGGGGACAGGTTCCTACGAGCAGTACTTC.